The sequence of this T cell receptor (beta chain) was determined in a study of blood T cell repertoires in COVID-19. Participants were aged 18 to 89 years from approximately 23 US areas. Participants had their cohort set by participant-reported clinical history. Per the original methods: Nucleated cell counts were estimated from reference gene primer amplification. Using immunoSEQ multiplex PCR, the repertoire was profiled, and TCRdb retains in-frame clones only, with some absent. V, J and clone size are taken as reported in that table, and D and trimming were inferred from the DNA itself. The sample records a few hundred thousand clones, about 91% being singletons. The CDR3 is 13 residues long. Germline V gene lookup returns CDR1 KGHDR and CDR2 SFDVKD. V gave up 2 bases and J gave up 12 bases, with 13 bases separating them.

The sample was PBMCs or T cells enriched from blood (not recorded which). The sequence was obtained from a human donor in a cohort exposed to, infected with or recovered from COVID-19 (not recorded which). The donor label of this sample is uncertain. The rearrangement links TRBV24-1 to TRBJ2-1, with D possibly being TRBD1 (6 bases). The chain's CDR3 is CATSDSLQGAQFF. The CDR3 DNA is TGTGCCACCAGTGATTCCCTACAGGGTGCGCAGTTCTTC.